This TCR beta chain is drawn from a study of monozygotic twins with cystic fibrosis. About the study: With roughly 16 PCR cycles, barcoded libraries came from approximately 2.8 micrograms of fragmented DNA. Study-wide results and caveats: Monozygotic CF twin pairs shared significantly more nucleotide-identical clonotypes than unrelated CF individuals did. No link emerged between shared CDR3 counts and age, concordance or severity. V usage most resembled the co-twin in 13 of 16 pairs.

After removal of 7 bases from V and 3 bases from J, the junction contained 6 bases not matched to a gene. Per germline, CDR1 ENHRY and CDR2 SYGVKD. The CDR3 spans 13 residues. Profiling relied on immunoSEQ multiplex PCR, and the TCRdb table lists in-frame clones only, not all of them. The sample gives tens of thousands of clones, approximately 97% of which show up once; 0.12% to 0.15% is in the top ten. Turning to this clone: Its specificity is not known.

The TCR was taken from a girl aged 10 to 17 with cystic fibrosis. Sequencing used blood. The chain links TRBV10-3 to TRBJ2-7; 7 nucleotides line up with TRBD1. The CDR3 bases are TGTGCCATCAAACTCGGGACAGACTACGAGCAGTACTTC. Translation gives CAIKLGTDYEQYF.